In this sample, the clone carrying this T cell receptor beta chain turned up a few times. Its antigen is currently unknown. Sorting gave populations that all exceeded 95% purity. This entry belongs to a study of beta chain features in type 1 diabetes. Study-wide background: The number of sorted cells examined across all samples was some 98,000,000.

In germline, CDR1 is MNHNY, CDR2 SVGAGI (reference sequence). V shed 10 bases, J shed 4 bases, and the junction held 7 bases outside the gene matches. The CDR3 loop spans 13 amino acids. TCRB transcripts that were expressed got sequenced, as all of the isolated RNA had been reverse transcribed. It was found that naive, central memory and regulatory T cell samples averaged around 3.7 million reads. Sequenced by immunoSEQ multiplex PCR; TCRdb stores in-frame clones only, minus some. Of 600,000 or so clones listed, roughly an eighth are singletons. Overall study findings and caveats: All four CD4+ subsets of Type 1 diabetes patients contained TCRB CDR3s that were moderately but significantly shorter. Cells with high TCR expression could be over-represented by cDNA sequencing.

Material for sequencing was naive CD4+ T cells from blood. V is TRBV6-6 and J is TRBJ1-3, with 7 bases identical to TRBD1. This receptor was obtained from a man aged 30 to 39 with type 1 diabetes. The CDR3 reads CATYRGAGNTIYF. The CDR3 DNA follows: TGTGCCACATACAGGGGCGCCGGAAACACCATATATTTT.